This entry lists 20 T cell receptor beta chains sequenced from one sample in a study of cytomegalovirus exposure and HLA in healthy donors (dated by TCRdb to the late 2010s). The library was obtained by the immunoSEQ multiplex PCR assay. For the multiplex PCR, a mixture combining 60 forward primers for TCR Vbeta segments and 13 reverse primers for TCR Jbeta segments was used. The table was pulled from immuneACCESS by TCRdb, which kept in-frame rearrangements only. Such tables lose some clones; where checked, under half of the loss comes from unresolved V genes, and the rest has no known cause. This sample is represented by 110,000 to 150,000 clones; more than 70% of them were singletons. The top ten clonotypes cover about 5.3% of the sample. Sequenced: PBMCs. Receptors were obtained from a woman aged 45-59 years in good health and CMV-seronegative.

This chain connects TRBV6-5 to TRBJ1-1; 9 bases agree with TRBD1. The CDR3 extends over 16 amino acids. CDR1 is MNHEY, CDR2 SVGAGI, per germline. Trimming at V came to 2 bases and at J to 1 base, leaving 5 bases not matched to a gene. The CDR3 is CASSYTSTGGNTEAFF. CDR3 nucleotides: TGTGCCAGCAGTTACACTTCGACAGGGGGGAACACTGAAGCTTTCTTT.

This clone was found once. The genes are TRBV4-1 and TRBJ2-2, with 9 positions matching TRBD1. Germline V gene data show CDR1 as MGHRA and CDR2 as YSYEKL. The CDR3 contains 19 residues. Trimming removed 0 bases from V and 6 bases from J; junction bases left unmatched: 14. The CDR3 sequence: CASSQDPGTGTPGAGELFF. CDR3 coding DNA: TGCGCCAGCAGCCAAGATCCCGGGACAGGGACACCGGGCGCCGGGGAGCTGTTTTTT.

The V gene is TRBV7-9, the J gene TRBJ1-5; D is undetermined. The CDR3 is 14 amino acids. V was shortened by 5 bases and J by 4 bases, with 12 bases between the two germline ends. Per the germline V gene, CDR1 is SEHNR and CDR2 is FQNEAQ (reference sequence). CDR3 in amino acids: CASSDGRGNQPQHF. CDR3 nucleotide sequence: TGTGCCAGCAGCGACGGACGGGGAAATCAGCCCCAGCATTTT.

This chain links TRBV4-3 with TRBJ1-1; 7 bases match TRBD1. This CDR3 spans 14 amino acids. Germline-derived CDR1 and CDR2 are LGHNA and YSLEER. V was pared by 0 bases and J by 4 bases, with 2 bases of the junction left unmatched. The CDR3 reads CASSQDRGPTEAFF. CDR3 in DNA: TGCGCCAGCAGCCAAGATAGGGGGCCCACTGAAGCTTTCTTT.

CDR3 nucleotides: TGTGCCATCAGTGAGAGAGGGGGCAGGGGGCAGGAAAAACTGTTTTTT. Protein: CAISERGGRGQEKLFF. This chain connects TRBV10-3 to TRBJ1-4; 8 nucleotides agree with TRBD1. Looked up from germline, CDR1 is ENHRY and CDR2 is SYGVKD. The junction had 10 bases not matched to a gene; V was cut back by 2 bases and J by 8 bases. This CDR3 is built from 16 residues.

This chain uses TRBV4-1 with TRBJ2-7, with TRBD1 matching over 7 bases. The CDR3 loop spans 14 amino acids. CDR1 is MGHRA and CDR2 is YSYEKL in the germline V gene. V shed 0 bases and J 4 bases; nucleotides not matched to a gene: 3. CDR3 amino acids: CASSQDSGQYEQYF. The CDR3 DNA reads TGCGCCAGCAGCCAAGATTCGGGACAGTACGAGCAGTACTTC.

The gene calls are TRBV6-6 and TRBJ2-6, with D possibly matching TRBD1 (6 bases). CDR3 size: 16 residues. From germline, CDR1 is MNHNY and CDR2 SVGAGI (reference sequence). Between the trimmed V and J ends, which lost 7 bases and 3 bases, there was a span of 16 bases. Here the CDR3 DNA reads TGTGCCAGCACCGATGAACAGGGTTTTGGGGCCAACGTCCTGACTTTC. Translated, it gives CASTDEQGFGANVLTF.

This clone was observed a handful of times. This rearrangement joins TRBV13 to TRBJ2-7; TRBD2 matches 14 bases. Germline trimming cut 5 bases from V and 3 bases from J; bases unmatched to any gene: 18. The CDR3 totals 20 residues. The V gene's germline CDR1 is PRHDT and CDR2 FYEKMQ (reference sequence). The CDR3 bases are TGTGCCAGCAGCCTGAGGACAGCCCCGGGACTAGCGGGGGCTAGCTACGAGCAGTACTTC. Translating gives CASSLRTAPGLAGASYEQYF.

The rearrangement uses TRBV10-3 and TRBJ1-4; D remains unclear. Deletions cut 5 bases from V and 0 bases from J, with 13 bases between. The germline V gene encodes CDR1 ENHRY and CDR2 SYGVKD. This CDR3 has 16 residues. The CDR3 spells CAISQDFSATNEKLFF. CDR3 DNA: TGTGCCATCAGTCAGGACTTCTCTGCAACTAATGAAAAACTGTTTTTT.

The rearrangement uses TRBV5-5 and TRBJ2-5; 8 positions match TRBD1. With the DNA end fitting TRBJ2-7 better, the J assignment may be wrong. The CDR3 covers 15 residues. Germline lookup yields CDR1 SGHKS and CDR2 YYEKEE (reference sequence). CDR3 nucleotides: TGTGCCAGCAGTGGCGGGGACAGGACATTCTACGAGCAGTACTTC. Protein product: CASSGGDRTFYEQYF.

The chain links TRBV29-1 to TRBJ2-3; 13 bases match TRBD2. The CDR3 is 15 residues long. CDR1 SQVTM and CDR2 ANQGSEA come from the germline V gene. J lost 2 bases, V lost 7 bases, and 6 bases had no gene match. Here the CDR3 reads CSGRTSGGDTDTQYF. CDR3 nucleotide sequence: TGCAGCGGGCGGACTAGCGGGGGTGACACAGATACGCAGTATTTT.

V usage is TRBV30 and J usage is TRBJ1-6; D possibly corresponds to TRBD1 (6 bases). Trimming removed 6 bases at V and 6 bases at J, with 12 bases between. Germline V CDR1 and CDR2: GTSNPN, SVGIG (reference sequence). CDR3 length: 13 residues. The CDR3 spells CACNTGINSPLHF. The CDR3, as DNA: TGTGCCTGTAACACAGGGATTAATTCACCCCTCCACTTT.

This chain's CDR3 is CASRRGGAEDTQYF. In DNA form, the CDR3 reads TGTGCCAGCAGGCGCGGGGGGGCGGAAGATACGCAGTATTTT. The chain carries TRBV2 and TRBJ2-3; 9 nucleotides match TRBD2. V lost 6 bases to trimming and J lost 5 bases; unmatched junction nucleotides: 6. The germline CDR1 and CDR2 sequences are SNHLY and FYNNEI. This CDR3 contains 14 residues. The whole variable domain, filled in from reference TRBV2 and TRBJ2-3, reads EPEVTQTPSHQVTQMGQEVILRCVPISNHLYFYWYRQILGQKVEFLVSFYNNEISEKSEIFDDQFSVERPDGSNFTLKIRSTKLEDSAMYFCASRRGGAEDTQYFGPGTRLTVL.

The V gene is TRBV21-1, the J gene TRBJ1-1; the tabulated D call, TRBD1, remains unverified against the DNA. TRBV21-1 is listed as a pseudogene. The CDR3 has 14 amino acids. CDR3 region: CASSKLTGGTEAFF. CDR3 DNA: TGTGCCAGCAGCAAGCTGACAGGGGGCACTGAAGCTTTCTTT.

This clone was detected once. V gene TRBV6-1 combines with J gene TRBJ1-6; D perhaps matches TRBD1 (5 bases). The CDR3 has 15 residues. V lost 2 bases, J lost 10 bases, and 15 bases lay in between. Per the germline V gene, CDR1 is MNHNS and CDR2 is SASEGT. The CDR3 loop reads CASSEKGNRGSPLHF. The CDR3 DNA is TGTGCCAGCAGTGAAAAGGGGAACAGAGGCTCACCCCTCCACTTT.

The V and J genes are TRBV4-2 and TRBJ1-5; D may be TRBD1 (6 bases). The CDR3 runs to 17 residues. The germline V gene has CDR1 LGHNA and CDR2 YNFKEQ. Trimming took 3 bases from V and 3 from J, leaving 18 bases between them. The CDR3: CASSQERQAIHNQPQHF. The CDR3 DNA is TGTGCCAGCAGCCAGGAAAGACAGGCGATCCACAATCAGCCCCAGCATTTT.

The gene calls are TRBV5-1 and TRBJ2-3; the D is unclear. The V gene lost 0 bases and the J gene lost 2 bases, with 4 bases spanning the gap. The CDR3 contains 13 residues. The V gene's germline CDR1 is SGHRS and CDR2 YFSETQ. CDR3 loop: CASSLEYTDTQYF. CDR3 coding DNA: TGCGCCAGCAGCTTGGAATACACAGATACGCAGTATTTT.

The gene calls are TRBV6-5 and TRBJ2-7, with 7 nucleotides matching TRBD1. The CDR3 length is 14 residues. The ends lost 6 bases at V and 4 bases at J; junction bases unmatched: 9. The germline V gene encodes CDR1 MNHEY and CDR2 SVGAGI. DNA of the CDR3: TGTGCCAGCAGCCGACAGGGTGGAAGATACGAGCAGTACTTC. Protein sequence: CASSRQGGRYEQYF.

The rearrangement joins TRBV5-1 to TRBJ1-1; 12 positions agree with TRBD1. The CDR3 runs 15 residues. From germline, CDR1 is SGHRS and CDR2 YFSETQ. Trimming took 0 bases from V and 3 from J; bases not matched to a gene: 0. In DNA, the CDR3 is TGCGCCAGCAGCTTGGGGGACAGGGGGCACACTGAAGCTTTCTTT. As protein: CASSLGDRGHTEAFF.

The chain recombines TRBV5-5 with TRBJ1-5; 11 bases match TRBD1. The CDR3 length is 14 residues. Germline V gene sequence: CDR1 SGHKS, CDR2 YYEKEE (reference sequence). With 3 bases clipped from V and 7 bases from J, the junction kept 3 bases outside the gene matches. DNA for the CDR3: TGTGCCAGCAGCTGGGGGACAGGGGGACAGCCCCAGCATTTT. Protein: CASSWGTGGQPQHF.